The 21 T cell receptor beta chains reported below all come from one sample, sequenced in a study of cytomegalovirus exposure and HLA in healthy donors. The PCR ran on 60 Vbeta and 13 Jbeta primers. TCRdb keeps only in-frame clones here, not all; method: immunoSEQ multiplex PCR. Seen here are 120,000 or so clones, more than 70% observed once, and the top ten hold around 4%. The sequencing input was PBMCs. The receptors were sampled from a man aged 25 to 40 in good health and CMV-seronegative.

This clone was observed once. The chain links TRBV7-3 to TRBJ2-5; no reliable D call. The J call is doubtful: the DNA matches TRBJ2-7 better. Germline V CDR1 and CDR2: SGHTA, FQGTGA. CDR3 size: 13 residues. The CDR3 coding sequence is TGTGCCAGCAGCTTAGGGCCAGACTACGAGCAGTACTTC. Translated: CASSLGPDYEQYF.

J is TRBJ2-2 and V is TRBV7-6, with 10 bases that match TRBD2. The J segment lost 4 bases and the V segment lost 5 bases, leaving 10 bases of the junction unmatched. This CDR3 has 17 amino acids. The germline V gene encodes CDR1 SGHVS and CDR2 FNYEAQ. CDR3 sequence reads: CASSPTAGGLGTGELFF. CDR3 DNA: TGTGCCAGCAGCCCGACAGCGGGGGGGCTAGGCACCGGGGAGCTGTTTTTT.

Only one count was recorded for this clone. Germline is not matched at one junction end, which may reflect a read error. The chain has TRBV7-9 and TRBJ1-1; 8 nucleotides agree with TRBD1. The CDR3 extends over 16 amino acids. Germline V CDR1 and CDR2: SEHNR, FQNEAQ (reference sequence). Here the CDR3 DNA reads TGTTCCAGCAGCTTAGCATGGACAGGGTATAACACTGAAGCTTTCTTT. Residues: CSSSLAWTGYNTEAFF.

CDR3 protein: CASSWDSGGNTGELFF. CDR3 sequence (DNA): TGCGCCAGCAGCTGGGATAGCGGGGGGAACACCGGGGAGCTGTTTTTT. The chain links TRBV5-1 to TRBJ2-2; 9 bases are a match to TRBD2. The V gene end was trimmed by 3 bases and the J gene end by 1 base; junction bases not matched to a gene: 4. The CDR3 runs 16 residues. Germline loops: CDR1 SGHRS, CDR2 YFSETQ.

Notes on this clone: This same CDR3 is encoded by further DNA sequences in the sample. V and J are TRBV7-9 and TRBJ1-2; D remains unclear. CDR1 SEHNR and CDR2 FQNEAQ come from the germline V gene (reference sequence). V was clipped by 1 base and J by 5 bases, with 8 bases between them. This CDR3 is 13 amino acids long. The CDR3 protein is CASSLGTGYGYTF. CDR3 bases: TGTGCCAGCAGCTTAGGGACGGGGTATGGCTACACCTTC.

This clone has more than one count but fewer than ten. This chain joins TRBV16 and TRBJ1-2, with 8 bases aligning to TRBD1. Germline-derived CDR1 and CDR2 are KGHSY and FQNENV. The CDR3 has 16 amino acids. The trim removed 4 bases at V and 2 bases at J, leaving 9 bases unmatched. CDR3 coding DNA: TGTGCCAGCAGCCGATCTACAGGGGGGCGCAACTATGGCTACACCTTC. Translating it yields CASSRSTGGRNYGYTF. Full variable domain (rest looked up from reference TRBV16 and TRBJ1-2): GEEVAQTPKHLVRGEGQKAKLYCAPIKGHSYVFWYQQVLKNEFKFLISFQNENVFDETGMPKERFSAKCLPNSPCSLEIQATKLEDSAVYFCASSRSTGGRNYGYTFGSGTRLTVV.

This clone was counted between two and nine times. The J gene is TRBJ1-4, the V gene TRBV5-1, with 11 bases aligning to TRBD1. The CDR3 contains 16 residues. Germline trimming cut 3 bases from V and 3 bases from J; bases unmatched to any gene: 4. Germline V CDR1 and CDR2: SGHRS, YFSETQ. The chain's CDR3 is CASSSSGQGANEKLFF. The CDR3 DNA reads TGCGCCAGCAGCTCTTCGGGACAGGGGGCTAATGAAAAACTGTTTTTT.

The chain joins TRBV6-5 to TRBJ1-4; the D gene is possibly TRBD1 (5 bases). V was shortened by 7 bases and J by 6 bases, with 15 bases between the two germline ends. The germline CDR1 and CDR2 sequences are MNHEY and SVGAGI. The CDR3 extends over 14 amino acids. DNA of the CDR3: TGTGCCAGCACCCGACAGTCTGAGTATGAAAAACTGTTTTTT. This encodes CASTRQSEYEKLFF.

V is TRBV4-1 and J is TRBJ2-2, with D perhaps matching TRBD2 (5 bases). There are 14 residues in the CDR3. Germline V lookup: CDR1 MGHRA, CDR2 YSYEKL. V dropped 2 bases and J dropped 4 bases, with 8 bases sitting between them. Here the CDR3 DNA reads TGCGCCAGCAGCCAACTCCGGGGCACCGGGGAGCTGTTTTTT. Translation: CASSQLRGTGELFF.

CDR3 sequence reads: CASSPLAGVSLYNEQFF. The CDR3 region has the DNA TGTGCCAGCAGCCCACTAGCGGGGGTTTCGCTCTACAATGAGCAGTTCTTC. V is TRBV7-9 and J is TRBJ2-1, with 11 nucleotides matching TRBD2. The germline V gene encodes CDR1 SEHNR and CDR2 FQNEAQ (reference sequence). The CDR3 loop spans 17 amino acids. The V gene end was trimmed by 5 bases and the J gene end by 3 bases; junction bases not matched to a gene: 9.

The gene calls are TRBV28 and TRBJ2-1; D gene ambiguous. The germline gives CDR1 MDHEN, CDR2 SYDVKM. The V and J ends lost 6 bases and 7 bases respectively, with 7 bases between them. The CDR3 runs to 11 residues. The DNA for the CDR3 is TGTGCCAGCAGATTACAAAATGAGCAGTTCTTC. Amino acids: CASRLQNEQFF. Based on the CDR3 plus reference TRBV28 and TRBJ2-1, the full variable domain is DVKVTQSSRYLVKRTGEKVFLECVQDMDHENMFWYRQDPGLGLRLIYFSYDVKMKEKGDIPEGYSVSREKKERFSLILESASTNQTSMYLCASRLQNEQFFGPGTRLTVL.

CDR3 coding DNA: TGTGCCACCTCGAGGGTAGGGGGCGTTGGCGAGCAGTACTTC. Translating it yields CATSRVGGVGEQYF. The chain is built from TRBV7-6 and TRBJ2-7, with 7 bases identical to TRBD1. This CDR3 is built from 14 residues. With V trimmed by 10 bases and J by 6 bases, 15 bases remained unmatched. Looked up from germline, CDR1 is SGHVS and CDR2 is FNYEAQ.

This clone was seen more than once but under ten times. The rearrangement joins TRBV6-6 to TRBJ1-4; 7 nucleotides line up with TRBD1. This CDR3 comprises 14 residues. CDR1 is MNHNY, CDR2 SVGAGI, per germline (reference sequence). The ends lost 2 bases at V and 6 bases at J; junction bases unmatched: 3. The CDR3 loop reads CASSYRDRYEKLFF. As DNA, the CDR3 is TGTGCCAGCAGTTACCGGGACAGATATGAAAAACTGTTTTTT.

This sequence joins TRBV6-1 and TRBJ1-4, with TRBD1 as a possible D gene (5 bases). The CDR3 has 15 amino acids. Germline loops: CDR1 MNHNS, CDR2 SASEGT. Deletions cut 4 bases from V and 8 bases from J, with 17 bases between. CDR3 sequence: CASSATDSFGEKLFF. The CDR3 DNA reads as TGTGCCAGCAGTGCCACCGACAGTTTTGGGGAAAAACTGTTTTTT.

The genes are TRBV5-1 and TRBJ2-3, with TRBD2 matching 8 bases. Germline V gives CDR1 SGHRS, CDR2 YFSETQ. The CDR3 has 16 residues. Trimming took 4 bases from V and 6 from J; bases not matched to a gene: 13. CDR3 nucleotide sequence: TGCGCCAGCAGCGGTTCGGGGCGGGGGGCCCTGGATACGCAGTATTTT. Its translation is CASSGSGRGALDTQYF.

CDR3 protein: CASIVLIGTGDNEQFF. CDR3 DNA: TGTGCCAGCATAGTTTTAATTGGGACAGGGGACAATGAGCAGTTCTTC. The chain recombines TRBV2 with TRBJ2-1, with TRBD1 identical over 10 bases. The V gene end was trimmed by 7 bases and the J gene end by 5 bases; junction bases not matched to a gene: 11. The germline gives CDR1 SNHLY, CDR2 FYNNEI. The CDR3 length is 16 residues.

The CDR3 coding sequence is TGTGCCAGCAGACCAGACAGGATCTACTATGGCTACACCTTC. Protein product: CASRPDRIYYGYTF. The chain recombines TRBV6-1 with TRBJ1-2; TRBD1 is a possible D gene (6 bases). The length of the CDR3 is 14 residues. Trimming removed 6 bases from V and 3 bases from J, with 14 bases in between. CDR1 MNHNS and CDR2 SASEGT come from the germline V gene.

The chain has TRBV2 and TRBJ2-3; 12 bases match TRBD2. Looked up from germline, CDR1 is SNHLY and CDR2 is FYNNEI. V trimming: 6 bases; J trimming: 4 bases; junction bases outside the gene matches: 26. The length of the CDR3 is 22 residues. The CDR3 DNA sequence: TGTGCCAGCAGATATTCAGGGAATCCTGGGCCTAGCGGGGGGGCCTCTGCAGATACGCAGTATTTT. Translation: CASRYSGNPGPSGGASADTQYF.

This chain uses TRBV19 with TRBJ2-3; no firm D call. This CDR3 has 12 amino acids. With 0 bases removed from V and 6 bases from J, the gap between germline ends came to 4 bases. The germline gives CDR1 LNHDA, CDR2 SQIVND (reference sequence). CDR3 loop: CASSIEADTQYF. The CDR3 bases are TGTGCCAGTAGTATAGAGGCCGATACGCAGTATTTT.

This chain joins TRBV6-1 and TRBJ1-4; D is possibly TRBD1 (5 bases). Trimming shortened V by 7 bases and J by 7 bases, and 16 bases separated the two germline ends. The V gene's germline CDR1 is MNHNS and CDR2 SASEGT. The CDR3 runs 14 residues. CDR3 in amino acids: CASTLGGGREKLFF. Here the CDR3 DNA reads TGTGCCAGCACCCTGGGGGGAGGGCGTGAAAAACTGTTTTTT.

This chain links TRBV7-2 with TRBJ1-2; 9 nucleotides line up with TRBD1. J gave up 5 bases and V 4 bases, and 2 bases lay outside the gene matches. The germline V gene encodes CDR1 SGHTA and CDR2 FQGNSA. This CDR3 is built from 13 residues. DNA for the CDR3: TGTGCCAGCAGCTCCGGACAGGGGTATGGCTACACCTTC. Translated: CASSSGQGYGYTF.